The T cell receptor (beta chain) described here comes from a study of OX40 agonist ivuxolimab in advanced cancers. V was clipped by 5 bases and J by 0 bases; unmatched bases: 4. This CDR3 has 14 residues. CDR1 and CDR2 from the germline V gene are SGHTA and FQGNSA. Measured with immunoSEQ multiplex PCR; TCRdb has only the in-frame clones, and not every one. Among tens of thousands of clones listed, about 87% were seen once. The clonotype was recovered from an adult with an advanced solid tumor such as melanoma, head and neck, liver or kidney cancer. The material was CD4+ or CD8+ T cells sorted from blood, obtained in a trial of the OX40 agonist ivuxolimab. The chain joins TRBV7-2 to TRBJ2-7, with 7 bases fitting TRBD1. The CDR3 protein is CASSARGYSYEQYF. The CDR3 DNA reads TGTGCCAGCAGCGCCAGGGGGTACTCCTACGAGCAGTACTTC.